This TCR beta chain was sequenced in a study of cytomegalovirus exposure and HLA in healthy donors. Points from the study as a whole: The classifier reportedly diagnosed cytomegalovirus status with high specificity and sensitivity. Across HLA loci, a later analysis found differing TCR association rates, with DRB1 most and HLA-C fewest.

The PCR employed 60 Vbeta primers together with 13 Jbeta primers. Clones were sequenced by immunoSEQ multiplex PCR, and TCRdb holds only the in-frame ones, with some missing. The table records about 180,000 clones, under 85% of them present only once. Comments on this clone: Its antigen is not known.

The clonotype comes from a human donor in good health. The sequencing input was PBMCs.

The CDR3 loop is CASSLPGQGKAKNIQYF. The CDR3 nucleotides read TGCGCCAGCAGCTTACCCGGACAGGGGAAAGCCAAAAACATTCAGTACTTC. The chain combines TRBV5-1 with TRBJ2-4; 9 nucleotides line up with TRBD1. Germline V gene data show CDR1 as SGHRS and CDR2 as YFSETQ. CDR3 size: 17 residues. Unmatched junction bases numbered 6, after V lost 2 bases and J lost 0 bases.